The clone carrying this T cell receptor (beta chain) was seen more than once but under ten times. The data stem from a study of blood T cells in healthy people across ages. Alongside a J-beta primer mix, a sample-barcoded 5' primer served in a second PCR lasting about 7 to 12 cycles. TCRdb processed the 5' RACE reads anew with MiXCR; each CDR3 protein has one entry. The data show 1.5 million to 2 million distinct CDR3 sequences, with more than 35% seen just once and 20% to 25% held by the top ten. The CDR3 loop spans 11 amino acids. The V end lost 3 bases, the J end lost 9 bases, and 8 bases lay between the germline ends.

The sample taken for sequencing was blood. The clonotype was recovered from a human donor in good health. J is TRBJ1-1 and V is TRBV12-3 or TRBV12-4, with D maybe TRBD1 (5 bases). The CDR3 DNA follows: TGTGCCAGCAGTTTCGACAGAAAAGCTTTCTTT. Residues: CASSFDRKAFF.